This entry lists 22 T cell receptor beta chains sequenced from one sample in a study of response to subunit inactivated influenza vaccine. TCRdb called the RT-PCR reads again in MiXCR, with one record for every CDR3 protein. The data contain around 850,000 distinct CDR3 sequences, roughly 20% of them singletons. The sample was PBMCs from blood, taken about 5 days after vaccination. These receptors were collected from a man aged 50-60 years who received an inactivated influenza vaccine.

This clonotype was recorded a few times. This rearrangement joins TRBV12-3 or TRBV12-4 to TRBJ2-1; 9 nucleotides line up with TRBD2. The CDR3 sequence is 14 residues long. V lost 6 bases and J lost 8; bases outside the gene matches: 8. CDR3 region: CASSPGLAFDEQFF. CDR3 DNA sequence: TGTGCCAGCAGCCCGGGACTAGCTTTTGATGAGCAGTTCTTC.

The chain links TRBV12-3 or TRBV12-4 to TRBJ1-1, with a tentative D call TRBD1 (6 bases). The CDR3 spans 14 residues. V lost 2 bases and J 1 base, leaving 8 bases between the germline ends. The CDR3 sequence: CASSLRGENTEAFF. The CDR3 region has the DNA TGTGCCAGCAGTTTAAGGGGGGAGAACACTGAAGCTTTCTTT.

The V gene is TRBV12-3 or TRBV12-4, the J gene TRBJ2-2, with 14 positions matching TRBD2. The CDR3 length is 16 residues. Germline trimming cut 7 bases from V and 7 bases from J; bases unmatched to any gene: 8. CDR3 bases: TGTGCCAGCACCGAGGGACTAGCGGGAGTGGGCGGGGAGCTGTTTTTT. Translating gives CASTEGLAGVGGELFF.

The table lists this clonotype with a few counts. The chain recombines TRBV5-1 with TRBJ2-7; 7 bases line up with TRBD2. The CDR3 loop spans 15 amino acids. Trimming at V came to 6 bases and at J to 4 bases, leaving 13 bases not matched to a gene. Germline CDR1 SGHRS, CDR2 YFSETQ. CDR3 in amino acids: CASNPFGISGYEQYF. In DNA, the CDR3 is TGCGCCAGCAACCCTTTCGGAATTAGCGGGTACGAGCAGTACTTC.

This rearrangement joins TRBV5-1 to TRBJ2-1; the D gene is possibly TRBD2 (5 bases). The CDR3 extends over 14 amino acids. V lost 4 bases, J lost 2 bases, and 10 bases lay in between. The germline gives CDR1 SGHRS, CDR2 YFSETQ. In DNA, the CDR3 is TGCGCCAGCAGCACCCGGGGTACCTACAATGAGCAGTTCTTC. Translating gives CASSTRGTYNEQFF.

This clonotype was counted a few times. The chain recombines TRBV24-1 with TRBJ1-5, with D possibly matching TRBD1 (5 bases). The CDR3 has 13 amino acids. With 9 bases removed from V and 10 bases from J, the gap between germline ends came to 18 bases. Germline V gene lookup returns CDR1 KGHDR and CDR2 SFDVKD. The CDR3 spells CATQSGPGHPQHF. The CDR3 bases are TGTGCCACCCAATCCGGACCGGGGCACCCCCAGCATTTT.

The chain joins TRBV11-2 to TRBJ1-1; tentatively, D is TRBD1 (5 bases). There are 16 residues in the CDR3. Germline V gene data show CDR1 as SGHAT and CDR2 as FQNNGV. V lost 5 bases and J 0 bases, leaving 16 bases between the germline ends. The CDR3 is CASSEGAGIMNTEAFF. The CDR3 nucleotides read TGTGCCAGCAGCGAAGGGGCAGGAATCATGAACACTGAAGCTTTCTTT.

This sequence joins TRBV11-2 and TRBJ1-5; 11 positions agree with TRBD1. Losses at the gene ends were 5 bases for V and 4 bases for J; bases not matched to a gene: 4. The germline CDR1 and CDR2 sequences are SGHAT and FQNNGV. This CDR3 is 15 amino acids long. The CDR3 region is CASSRTGGENQPQHF. The CDR3 DNA sequence: TGTGCCAGCAGCCGGACAGGGGGCGAGAATCAGCCCCAGCATTTT.

This clonotype was seen more than once but under ten times. The rearrangement joins TRBV11-2 to TRBJ2-7, with D possibly being TRBD1 or TRBD2 (5 bases each). The germline CDR1 and CDR2 sequences are SGHAT and FQNNGV. The CDR3 is made up of 16 amino acids. Trimming cost V 5 bases and J 0 bases, with 17 bases left between them. DNA of the CDR3: TGTGCCAGCAGCACTAAGGGACGGAGCAGCTCCTACGAGCAGTACTTC. This encodes CASSTKGRSSSYEQYF.

The rearrangement uses TRBV4-2 and TRBJ2-3; TRBD2 agrees at 12 bases. J lost 6 bases, V lost 0 bases, and 7 bases had no gene match. Germline V gene lookup returns CDR1 LGHNA and CDR2 YNFKEQ. The CDR3 contains 17 residues. The CDR3 loop reads CASSQDKLAGGYDTQYF. The DNA for the CDR3 is TGTGCCAGCAGCCAAGATAAACTAGCGGGGGGTTATGATACGCAGTATTTT.

This chain uses TRBV12-3 or TRBV12-4 with TRBJ2-3; 7 positions agree with TRBD2. The CDR3 consists of 15 residues. Unmatched junction bases numbered 6, after V lost 5 bases and J lost 1 base. CDR3 DNA: TGTGCCAGCAGTATACTAGCGAGAGGCACAGATACGCAGTATTTT. It yields the protein CASSILARGTDTQYF.

This clonotype was seen at least ten times. The chain carries TRBV3-1 and TRBJ2-4; no clear D. Germline loops: CDR1 LGHDT, CDR2 YNNKEL (reference sequence). This CDR3 region has 15 residues. Between the trimmed V and J ends, which lost 4 bases and 1 base, there was a span of 11 bases. The CDR3 DNA follows: TGTGCCAGCAGCCTGAGCGTCGGGGCCAAAAACATTCAGTACTTC. Translating gives CASSLSVGAKNIQYF.

This clonotype was detected many times. This chain uses TRBV4-2 with TRBJ2-1, with a weak D call TRBD2 (5 bases). Per the germline V gene, CDR1 is LGHNA and CDR2 is YNFKEQ. This CDR3 is 15 amino acids long. Deletions cut 3 bases from V and 5 bases from J, with 14 bases between. This chain's CDR3 is CASSHPGEMNNEQFF. The CDR3 nucleotides read TGTGCCAGCAGCCACCCCGGGGAAATGAACAATGAGCAGTTCTTC.

This clonotype was found a few times. The chain employs TRBV7-2 and TRBJ2-1; possibly TRBD2 for D (6 bases). The germline V gene encodes CDR1 SGHTA and CDR2 FQGNSA. The length of the CDR3 is 15 residues. Trimming stripped 3 bases from V and 6 bases from J, with 15 bases between. In DNA, the CDR3 is TGTGCCAGCAGCTTGGGGGGTATTATGTCCAATGAGCAGTTCTTC. Translated: CASSLGGIMSNEQFF.

The J gene is TRBJ1-2, the V gene TRBV7-2; D remains unclear. CDR1 and CDR2 from the germline V gene are SGHTA and FQGNSA. This CDR3 region has 16 residues. Trimming took 3 bases from V and 5 from J, leaving 19 bases between them. The CDR3 sequence: CASSFGRTLTGYGYTF. CDR3 sequence (DNA): TGTGCCAGCAGCTTCGGACGGACCTTGACCGGGTATGGCTACACCTTC.

This clonotype has a handful of counts. This sequence joins TRBV5-1 and TRBJ2-3, with no clear D. Germline CDR1 SGHRS, CDR2 YFSETQ. The CDR3 runs 14 residues. Between the trimmed V and J ends, which lost 0 bases and 2 bases, there was a span of 7 bases. CDR3 protein: CASSLESNTDTQYF. The CDR3 nucleotides are TGCGCCAGCAGCTTGGAATCTAACACAGATACGCAGTATTTT.

The genes are TRBV28 and TRBJ2-4; 7 bases are shared with TRBD1. The CDR3 extends over 16 amino acids. J was trimmed by 5 bases and V by 6 bases; bases with no gene match: 13. Germline values: CDR1 MDHEN, CDR2 SYDVKM. The CDR3 region is CASRHRQGRGENIQYF. CDR3 bases: TGTGCCAGCAGACATAGACAGGGCCGTGGCGAAAACATTCAGTACTTC.

This clonotype has a handful of counts. CDR3 residues: CSASGQGAEAFF. The CDR3 DNA reads TGCAGTGCTAGTGGTCAGGGGGCTGAAGCTTTCTTT. The V and J genes are TRBV20-1 and TRBJ1-1; 7 bases align to TRBD1. Losses at the gene ends were 3 bases for V and 6 bases for J; bases not matched to a gene: 4. CDR1 and CDR2 (germline): DFQATT, SNEGSKA (reference sequence). The CDR3 length is 12 residues.

The V gene is TRBV25-1, the J gene TRBJ1-1; D remains ambiguous. The CDR3 is made up of 14 amino acids. V was pared by 7 bases and J by 0 bases, with 12 bases between. The V gene's germline CDR1 is MGHDK and CDR2 SYGVNS. The CDR3 loop is CASTADTMNTEAFF. CDR3 nucleotides: TGTGCCAGCACAGCGGATACAATGAACACTGAAGCTTTCTTT.

This clonotype was recorded at least ten times. This chain joins TRBV20-1 and TRBJ2-7, with D unresolved. Germline CDR1 is DFQATT and CDR2 is SNEGSKA (reference sequence). This CDR3 is 12 amino acids long. The V end lost 3 bases, the J end lost 3 bases, and 9 bases lay between the germline ends. In nucleotides, the CDR3 is TGCAGTGCTAGTGGGAAGCTCTACGAGCAGTACTTC. Amino acids: CSASGKLYEQYF.

A few counts support this clonotype. The chain has TRBV10-3 and TRBJ2-3; a weak D match, TRBD1 (6 bases). CDR1 is ENHRY, CDR2 SYGVKD, per germline. The CDR3 is 15 residues long. Trimming removed 1 base from V and 6 bases from J, with 14 bases in between. CDR3 protein: CAISEWAGQGDTQYF. DNA for the CDR3: TGTGCCATCAGTGAGTGGGCAGGTCAGGGGGATACGCAGTATTTT.

Concerning this clonotype itself: A read error may explain this, as a much larger clone is one base away. The rearrangement uses TRBV6-5 and TRBJ1-6; D remains unclear. There are 12 residues in the CDR3. The germline gives CDR1 MNHEY, CDR2 SVGAGI. The CDR3 DNA reads as TGTGCCATCAGTTACTCGAATTCACCCCTCCACTTT. It specifies CAISYSNSPLHF.